This T cell receptor (beta chain) was sequenced for a study of shared clonotypes between healthy human individuals. The V end lost 5 bases, the J end lost 0 bases, and 11 bases lay between the germline ends. From germline, CDR1 is LNHDA and CDR2 SQIVND (reference sequence). This CDR3 has 15 amino acids. A roughly 220 ng quantity of DNA, 30,000 to 35,000 T cell genomes, went into the sorted-subset replicate PCRs. Sequencing was performed with immunoSEQ multiplex PCR; in TCRdb, only in-frame clones are kept and a portion is missing. This sample yields roughly 1,500,000 clones, of which approximately 98% are seen a single time; 0.4% to 0.55% belongs to the top ten. The sample holds one count of this clone.

The V and J genes are TRBV19 and TRBJ1-5, with D hard to call. Sequenced: naive CD4+ T cells sorted from blood. This sample's subset: CD45RA+ positively selected. The clonotype comes from a man aged 25-40 years in good health. The CDR3 region is CASSSPGHSNQPQHF. The CDR3 bases are TGTGCCAGTAGTTCGCCGGGTCATAGCAATCAGCCCCAGCATTTT.